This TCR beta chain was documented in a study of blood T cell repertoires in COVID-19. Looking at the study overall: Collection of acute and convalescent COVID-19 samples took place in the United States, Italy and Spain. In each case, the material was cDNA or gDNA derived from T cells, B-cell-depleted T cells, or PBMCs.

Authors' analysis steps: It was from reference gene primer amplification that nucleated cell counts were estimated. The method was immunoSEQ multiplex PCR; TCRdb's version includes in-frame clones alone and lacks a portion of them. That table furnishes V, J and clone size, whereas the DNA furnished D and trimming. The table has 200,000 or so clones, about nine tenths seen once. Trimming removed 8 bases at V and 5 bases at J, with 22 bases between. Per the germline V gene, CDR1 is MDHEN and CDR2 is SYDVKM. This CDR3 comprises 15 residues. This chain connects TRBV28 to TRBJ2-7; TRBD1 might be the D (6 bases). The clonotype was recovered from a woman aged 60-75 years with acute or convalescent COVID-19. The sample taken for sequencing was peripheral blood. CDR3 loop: CASGITGLLTHEQYF. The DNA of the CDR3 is TGTGCCAGCGGAATAACAGGGCTCCTCACCCACGAGCAGTACTTC.